This T cell receptor beta chain was captured by sequencing in a study of blood T cell repertoires in COVID-19 (dated by TCRdb to 2019 to 2021). About the full investigation: The collaborator samples originated in the United States, Italy and Spain and spanned the acute and convalescent phases of COVID-19. Sample metadata almost always included a de-identified subject ID, COVID-19 status, age in years and sex. Where HLA class I and class II types were available, the types were taken from metadata supplied by the sample provider, not from assay-based typing. The repertoires were made available in a free public database intended to serve as a resource for research on the immune response to SARS-CoV-2. The samples were drawn from two sources: the first 160 participants of the ongoing ImmuneRACE study, and over 1,000 subjects contributed by 6 global collaborators. Subjects who had been exposed to COVID-19, were actively infected with it, or had recovered from it provided the deeply sampled blood TCRbeta repertoires that made up the dataset. The prospective study material was composed of cDNA or gDNA derived from T cells, B-cell-depleted T cells, or PBMCs.

As concerns this clone: This receptor's antigen is unknown. It has no much larger one-base neighbor in the sample; base qualities were not kept.

Sequences MGHRA (CDR1) and YSYEKL (CDR2) are obtained from the germline V gene. Counted from cysteine to phenylalanine, this CDR3 has 13 amino acids. Only CDR3 DNA remains: 39 bases, in frame from the first base. V and J lose 0 bases and 8 bases, and a span of 5 bases separates them. TCRbeta CDR3 regions were amplified from genomic DNA by means of the immunoSEQ Assay, a bias-controlled multiplex PCR. In the paper's pipeline: The number of nucleated cells in each sample was estimated by amplification of reference gene primers within the assay. Sequence reads were collapsed and filtered to measure the absolute abundance of every unique TCRbeta CDR3 rearrangement. For each sample, productive Simpson clonality was calculated as the square root of Simpson's diversity index over productive rearrangements. TCRdb holds this immuneACCESS table with in-frame rearrangements only. Some clones are missing; in checked studies, unresolved V genes explain under half, and the rest has no known cause. V, J and clone size are taken as reported in that table, and D and trimming were inferred from the DNA itself. In all, the sample holds approximately 480,000 clones, and roughly 87% of those were seen once. The top ten clones comprise under 0.85% of the sample.

What the research found in general, with its limitations: The amount of clinical and demographic metadata varied by source and participant and was provided uncurated.

Enrolling through a virtual design, the prospective study's participants ranged in age from roughly 18 to 89 years and lived across more than 20 United States geographic areas. In the prospective study, cohorts were assigned on the basis of participant-reported clinical history obtained from a screening survey and a study questionnaire. ImmuneRACE Cohort 3 recovered participants were defined by two consecutive negative NP/OP PCR tests, healthcare professional clearance, or symptom resolution. Mobile phlebotomists in the prospective study collected whole blood, serum and a nasopharyngeal or oropharyngeal swab from every participant. Prospective study participants could optionally give additional blood draws and questionnaires over an approximately two-month period. Blood samples from the prospective study were shipped frozen or at room temperature prior to DNA extraction.

The clonotype was recovered from a young woman who had recovered from COVID-19. Source material: PBMCs or T cells enriched from blood (not recorded which). The chain is encoded by TRBV4-1 joined to TRBJ1-6; the D gene is unclear. The nucleotides read TGCGCCAGCAGCCAAGATCCTGATTCACCCCTCCACTTT. The encoded protein is CASSQDPDSPLHF.